This paragraph reports one TCR beta chain. Sequenced material consisted of expressed TCRB transcripts (all of the isolated RNA was reverse transcribed). The assay was immunoSEQ multiplex PCR, and TCRdb's table has in-frame clones only and misses some. Here the sample spans more than 350,000 clones, about 10% being singletons. The data originate from a study of beta chain features in type 1 diabetes. CDR3 length: 13 residues. Trimming left V 6 bases short and J 4 bases short, with 15 bases between. The germline gives CDR1 GTSNPN, CDR2 SVGIG (reference sequence). The chain has TRBV30 and TRBJ1-2, with D possibly being TRBD1 (6 bases). Sequences were obtained from naive CD4+ T cells from blood. The clonotype comes from a young woman in good health. CDR3 DNA: TGTGCCTGCACCCGGGACATCATCTATGGCTACACCTTC. This sequence encodes CACTRDIIYGYTF.